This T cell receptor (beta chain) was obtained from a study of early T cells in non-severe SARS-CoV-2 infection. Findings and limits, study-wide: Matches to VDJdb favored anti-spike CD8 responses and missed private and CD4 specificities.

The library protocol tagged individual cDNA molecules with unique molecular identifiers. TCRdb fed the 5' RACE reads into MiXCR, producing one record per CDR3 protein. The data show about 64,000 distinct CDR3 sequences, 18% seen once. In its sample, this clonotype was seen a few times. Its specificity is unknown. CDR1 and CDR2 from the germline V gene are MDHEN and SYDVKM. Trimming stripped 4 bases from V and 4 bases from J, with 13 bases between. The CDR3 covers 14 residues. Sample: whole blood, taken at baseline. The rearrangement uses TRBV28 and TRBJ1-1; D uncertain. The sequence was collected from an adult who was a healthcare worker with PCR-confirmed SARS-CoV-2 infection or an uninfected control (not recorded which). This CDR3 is CASSYRGGSTEAFF. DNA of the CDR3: TGTGCCAGCAGTTACCGGGGAGGAAGCACTGAAGCTTTCTTT.